This T cell receptor (beta chain) appears in the sequencing data of a study of cytomegalovirus exposure and HLA in healthy donors. Findings and limits, study-wide: Presence/absence comparisons presumed near-even sequencing depth among donors.

V was pared by 2 bases and J by 5 bases, with 5 bases of the junction left unmatched. The CDR3 contains 15 residues. Germline loops: CDR1 SGHTA, CDR2 FQGNSA. The PCR had 60 Vbeta and 13 Jbeta primers. Libraries were prepared by immunoSEQ multiplex PCR; TCRdb keeps only in-frame clonotypes and omits some of them. The table records approximately 150,000 clones, over 75% of them present only once. Comment on this clone: The antigen is not known.

The chain employs TRBV7-2 and TRBJ2-3; 9 bases agree with TRBD2. This TCR was recovered from a woman under 40 in good health and CMV-seronegative. The sample consisted of PBMCs. CDR3 sequence (DNA): TGTGCCAGCAGCTTAATAGCGGGGGCGGTAGATACGCAGTATTTT. Translated: CASSLIAGAVDTQYF.